This paragraph reports one T cell receptor beta chain. The TCR beta library used iRepertoire HTBI primers with Arm-PCR amplification of CDR3. TCRdb called the multiplex PCR reads again in MiXCR, with one record for every CDR3 protein. Of roughly 410,000 distinct CDR3 sequences detected, about 15% appear once; the ten largest clones hold under 9%. CDR3 size: 20 residues. V was cut by 0 bases and J by 4 bases, with 27 bases left in between. CDR1 WNHNN and CDR2 SYGVQD come from the germline V gene (reference sequence). The entry originates in a study of regulatory T cells in long-lasting Graves disease. This sample's time point: newly diagnosed GD, antithyroid drugs for less than 3 months. With RNA extracted from PBMCs as input, the TCR library was made. A further study also used this sample, focusing on T cells in Graves' hyperthyroidism and ophthalmopathy. That publication notes: Blood also carried most thyroid clonotypes expanded above 0.001.

The starting material was peripheral blood mononuclear cells (PBMCs), obtained at new diagnosis, from a patient treated with antithyroid drugs. The TCR originated in a woman aged 40 to 50 with Graves disease. The J gene is TRBJ2-5, the V gene TRBV10-1; D perhaps matches TRBD1 (6 bases). Here the CDR3 reads CASSESSAGSRDTPGETQYF. In nucleotides, the CDR3 is TGCGCCAGCAGTGAGTCTTCGGCAGGGAGTCGGGACACCCCTGGAGAGACCCAGTACTTC.